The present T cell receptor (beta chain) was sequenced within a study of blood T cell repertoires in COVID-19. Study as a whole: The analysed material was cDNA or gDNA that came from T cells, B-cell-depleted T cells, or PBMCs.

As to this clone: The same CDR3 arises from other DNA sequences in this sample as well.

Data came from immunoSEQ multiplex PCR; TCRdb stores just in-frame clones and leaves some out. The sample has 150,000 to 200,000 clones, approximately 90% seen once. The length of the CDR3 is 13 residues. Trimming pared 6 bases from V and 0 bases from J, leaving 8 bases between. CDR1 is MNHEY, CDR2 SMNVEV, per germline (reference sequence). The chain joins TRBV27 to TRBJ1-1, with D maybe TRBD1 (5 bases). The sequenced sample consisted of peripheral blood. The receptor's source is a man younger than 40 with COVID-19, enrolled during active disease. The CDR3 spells CASSQGLNTEAFF. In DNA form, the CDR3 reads TGTGCCAGCAGCCAGGGCCTGAACACTGAAGCTTTCTTT.